These 21 T cell receptor beta chains share one sample of origin, sequenced in a study of OX40 agonist ivuxolimab in advanced cancers. The table came from immunoSEQ multiplex PCR; TCRdb's copy has only in-frame clones and leaves some out. The sample includes under 13,000 clones, just under 75% seen only once; the top ten take roughly 35%. The input for sequencing was CD4+ or CD8+ T cells sorted from blood, taken in a trial of the OX40 agonist ivuxolimab. The receptors shown here come from an adult with an advanced solid tumor such as melanoma, head and neck, liver or kidney cancer.

The chain recombines TRBV6-6 with TRBJ2-7; D tentatively reads TRBD1 or TRBD2 (6 bases each). Germline CDR1 reads MNHNY; CDR2 reads SVGAGI (reference sequence). Trimming removed 7 bases from V and 3 bases from J, with 16 bases in between. CDR3 length: 14 amino acids. CDR3 nucleotides: TGTGCCAGCACTTCGGGGGCCCCGTTCTACGAGCAGTACTTC. This translates into CASTSGAPFYEQYF.

This chain connects TRBV5-4 to TRBJ2-2; TRBD1 is a possible D gene (6 bases). The CDR3 spans 13 residues. The germline V gene has CDR1 SGHNT and CDR2 YYREEE (reference sequence). Between the trimmed V and J ends, which lost 4 bases and 4 bases, there was a span of 8 bases. The CDR3 nucleotides are TGTGCCAGCAGCCTAGGGGGCACCGGGGAGCTGTTTTTT. Its translation: CASSLGGTGELFF.

This chain connects TRBV5-1 to TRBJ2-7, with D possibly matching TRBD2 (6 bases). Trimming pared 4 bases from V and 6 bases from J, leaving 17 bases between. CDR3 size: 14 residues. Germline-derived CDR1 and CDR2 are SGHRS and YFSETQ. CDR3 in amino acids: CASSTGRDSAEQYF. The DNA of the CDR3 is TGCGCCAGCAGCACGGGTCGGGACTCTGCCGAGCAGTACTTC.

V gene TRBV6-1 combines with J gene TRBJ1-1; D ambiguous. The CDR3 is 13 amino acids. The germline CDR1 and CDR2 sequences are MNHNS and SASEGT. Trimming left V 1 base short and J 6 bases short, with 9 bases between. This CDR3 reads CASSEVGSSEAFF. DNA for the CDR3: TGTGCCAGCAGTGAAGTAGGTTCGTCTGAAGCTTTCTTT.

The chain recombines TRBV19 with TRBJ1-5; D remains unclear. Trimming cost V 0 bases and J 5 bases, with 11 bases left between them. The CDR3 extends over 15 amino acids. CDR1 is LNHDA, CDR2 SQIVND, per germline (reference sequence). CDR3 DNA: TGTGCCAGTAGTATAGATCTATTAACAGATCAGCCCCAGCATTTT. This sequence encodes CASSIDLLTDQPQHF.

This chain links TRBV27 with TRBJ2-3; no clear D gene. There are 12 residues in the CDR3. CDR1 and CDR2 from the germline V gene are MNHEY and SMNVEV (reference sequence). Trimming stripped 3 bases from V and 4 bases from J, with 5 bases between. The CDR3 DNA reads as TGTGCCAGCAGTTTCTCCGCAGATACGCAGTATTTT. Translated, it gives CASSFSADTQYF.

V and J are TRBV4-3 and TRBJ2-7; 9 positions match TRBD2. The germline V gene encodes CDR1 LGHNA and CDR2 YSLEER. This CDR3 contains 16 residues. V was pared by 0 bases and J by 4 bases, with 7 bases of the junction left unmatched. In DNA, the CDR3 is TGCGCCAGCAGCCAAGATCAGGGTAGCGGGAGTTACGAGCAGTACTTC. This sequence encodes CASSQDQGSGSYEQYF.

In DNA form, the CDR3 reads TGTGCCAGCAGTGAAGGGGGGGGAGGTGAAAAACTGTTTTTT. This sequence encodes CASSEGGGGEKLFF. V gene TRBV6-1 combines with J gene TRBJ1-4; possibly TRBD1 for D (5 bases). Germline CDR1 MNHNS, CDR2 SASEGT. The CDR3 is made up of 14 amino acids. Trimming removed 1 base from V and 7 bases from J, with 10 bases in between.

This clone was seen a few times. The rearrangement links TRBV4-3 to TRBJ2-1; 9 bases are a match to TRBD2. CDR1 LGHNA and CDR2 YSLEER come from the germline V gene. The CDR3 extends over 18 amino acids. V lost 4 bases, J lost 5 bases, and 15 bases stayed unmatched. CDR3 DNA sequence: TGCGCCAGCAGCCCGACTAGCGGAGGGCCCTATTTTAACAATGAGCAGTTCTTC. Its translation: CASSPTSGGPYFNNEQFF.

The genes are TRBV5-6 and TRBJ2-5; 11 nucleotides line up with TRBD2. Matching the DNA end better, TRBJ2-7 makes the J call doubtful. Germline V gene sequence: CDR1 SGHDT, CDR2 YYEEEE. This CDR3 has 13 amino acids. The CDR3 coding sequence is TGTGCCAGCAGCCCGGGACTAGCGGACGAGCAGTACTTC. It translates to CASSPGLADEQYF.

The V call is TRBV19, the J call TRBJ2-1; D might be TRBD1 or TRBD2, each matching 6 bases. The V end lost 0 bases, the J end lost 3 bases, and 27 bases lay between the germline ends. The CDR3 sequence is 21 residues long. CDR1 and CDR2 from the germline V gene are LNHDA and SQIVND (reference sequence). DNA of the CDR3: TGTGCCAGTAGTATAGATACAGGGACGCAGTCGACGGACTACCTCTACAATGAGCAGTTCTTC. Its protein is CASSIDTGTQSTDYLYNEQFF.

The J gene is TRBJ2-7, the V gene TRBV13; D remains unclear. V dropped 1 base and J dropped 3 bases, with 7 bases sitting between them. The CDR3 is 13 residues long. CDR1 is PRHDT and CDR2 is FYEKMQ in the germline V gene (reference sequence). CDR3 sequence reads: CASSLVRDYEQYF. CDR3 DNA: TGTGCCAGCAGCTTAGTCAGAGACTACGAGCAGTACTTC.

CDR3 in DNA: TGCGCCAGCAGCCAAGAGCTTAGCGGGAGGGCCGGGACGAACGAGCAGTACTTC. It codes for CASSQELSGRAGTNEQYF. The chain carries TRBV4-3 and TRBJ2-7; 11 positions agree with TRBD2. The V and J ends lost 0 bases and 5 bases, in that order; junction bases with no gene match: 12. This CDR3 comprises 18 residues. CDR1 is LGHNA, CDR2 YSLEER, per germline.

The V gene is TRBV27, the J gene TRBJ2-3; tentative D call: TRBD2 (6 bases). Per the germline V gene, CDR1 is MNHEY and CDR2 is SMNVEV (reference sequence). V gave up 4 bases and J gave up 2 bases, with 7 bases separating them. This CDR3 has 13 residues. The CDR3 DNA reads TGTGCCAGCAGTTGGCGGGACACAGATACGCAGTATTTT. This sequence encodes CASSWRDTDTQYF.

The chain links TRBV4-3 to TRBJ2-7, with D tentatively TRBD2 (6 bases). Looked up from germline, CDR1 is LGHNA and CDR2 is YSLEER. This CDR3 comprises 15 residues. V lost 1 base, J lost 3 bases, and 13 bases lay in between. The CDR3 DNA sequence: TGCGCCAGCAGCCAAGGGAGGGGACCGAACTACGAGCAGTACTTC. Protein product: CASSQGRGPNYEQYF.

The sample holds many counts of this clone. The chain couples TRBV9 to TRBJ1-3; no definite D call. Deletions cut 0 bases from V and 0 bases from J, with 4 bases between. This CDR3 region has 14 residues. Germline CDR1 and CDR2: SGDLS and YYNGEE. The chain's CDR3 is CASSVGISGNTIYF. DNA of the CDR3: TGTGCCAGCAGCGTAGGGATCTCTGGAAACACCATATATTTT.

This chain connects TRBV5-4 to TRBJ2-7; 14 nucleotides line up with TRBD2. The CDR3 is made up of 14 amino acids. Trimming took 4 bases from V and 5 from J; bases not matched to a gene: 2. CDR1 and CDR2 (germline): SGHNT, YYREEE (reference sequence). In DNA form, the CDR3 reads TGTGCCAGCAGCCAGGGACTAGCGGGAGACGAGCAGTACTTC. Amino acid sequence: CASSQGLAGDEQYF.

The CDR3 DNA reads as TGCGCCAGCAGCGATCCAGGAGGCGGGTGGCCCTCCTACGAGCAGTACTTC. Translated, it gives CASSDPGGGWPSYEQYF. The chain couples TRBV5-1 to TRBJ2-7; D is possibly TRBD2 (5 bases). Per germline, CDR1 SGHRS and CDR2 YFSETQ. The CDR3 length is 17 residues. Trimming pared 4 bases from V and 0 bases from J, leaving 20 bases between.

The rearrangement links TRBV7-9 to TRBJ2-3; the D gene is possibly TRBD1 (5 bases). The germline V gene has CDR1 SEHNR and CDR2 FQNEAQ (reference sequence). This CDR3 contains 16 residues. V shed 0 bases and J shed 2 bases, with 12 bases lying between them. The CDR3 DNA reads as TGTGCCAGCAGCTTAGCGGCAGGGCTCATCACAGATACGCAGTATTTT. This gives the protein CASSLAAGLITDTQYF.

The J gene is TRBJ2-1, the V gene TRBV11-3, with D unresolved. Deletions cut 2 bases from V and 6 bases from J, with 17 bases between. This CDR3 is 16 amino acids long. Germline CDR1 and CDR2: SGHNT and YENEEA. CDR3 nucleotide sequence: TGTGCCAGCAGCTTACGTAGCTCCCCCTTATCCAATGAGCAGTTCTTC. It translates to CASSLRSSPLSNEQFF.

A few counts support this clone. V is TRBV7-9 and J is TRBJ1-4; no clear D. Germline V lookup: CDR1 SEHNR, CDR2 FQNEAQ (reference sequence). V lost 4 bases, J lost 3 bases, and 15 bases lay in between. This CDR3 spans 16 amino acids. CDR3 in amino acids: CASSYRAFRANEKLFF. DNA for the CDR3: TGTGCCAGCAGCTATAGGGCCTTCCGGGCTAATGAAAAACTGTTTTTT. Supplemented by reference TRBV7-9 and TRBJ1-4, the full variable domain reads DTGVSQNPRHKITKRGQNVTFRCDPISEHNRLYWYRQTLGQGPEFLTYFQNEAQLEKSRLLSDRFSAERPKGSFSTLEIQRTEQGDSAMYLCASSYRAFRANEKLFFGSGTQLSVL.